Each of the 14 T cell receptor beta chains below was sequenced from the same sample in a study of blood T cell repertoires in COVID-19. Profiled with immunoSEQ multiplex PCR; TCRdb holds only in-frame clones, not every one. Among around 140,000 clones listed, roughly 80% were seen once. The sample taken for sequencing was peripheral blood. The receptor set was obtained from a man aged 65-85 years who had recovered from COVID-19.

The genes are TRBV2 and TRBJ2-3; TRBD2 agrees at 15 bases. Germline CDR1 SNHLY, CDR2 FYNNEI. The CDR3 sequence is 16 residues long. With V trimmed by 1 base and J by 4 bases, 0 bases remained unmatched. CDR3 coding DNA: TGTGCCAGCAGTGAAGGGACTAGCGGGAGGGCAGATACGCAGTATTTT. Its translation: CASSEGTSGRADTQYF.

This rearrangement joins TRBV5-1 to TRBJ2-2; D is perhaps TRBD1 (5 bases). The V and J ends lost 2 bases and 3 bases respectively, with 8 bases between them. CDR1 is SGHRS, CDR2 YFSETQ, per germline. This CDR3 region has 14 residues. In nucleotides, the CDR3 is TGCGCCAGCAGCTTCAGGGCGGACACCGGGGAGCTGTTTTTT. Its translation is CASSFRADTGELFF.

V is TRBV30 and J is TRBJ2-7; the D is unclear. In germline, CDR1 is GTSNPN, CDR2 SVGIG (reference sequence). This CDR3 comprises 11 residues. The V and J ends lost 8 bases and 3 bases respectively, with 11 bases between them. This chain's CDR3 is CAGKKLYEQYF. The CDR3 coding sequence is TGTGCCGGGAAGAAACTCTACGAGCAGTACTTC.

The chain joins TRBV1 to TRBJ2-7; the table's TRBD2 call for D was not verified on the DNA. TRBV1 is termed a pseudogene. The CDR3 is made up of 16 amino acids. CDR3 sequence: CTSSQDCSPPTYEQYF. In DNA form, the CDR3 reads TGCACCAGCAGCCAAGATTGTAGCCCCCCAACCTACGAGCAGTACTTC.

This chain uses TRBV7-3 with TRBJ2-6; 10 bases align to TRBD1. Germline V CDR1 and CDR2: SGHTA, FQGTGA. Germline trimming cut 4 bases from V and 1 base from J; bases unmatched to any gene: 4. This CDR3 region has 17 residues. As DNA, the CDR3 is TGTGCCAGCAGCTCCCCGGGACAGGGGTCTGGGGCCAACGTCCTGACTTTC. Translated: CASSSPGQGSGANVLTF. The whole variable domain, remainder taken from reference TRBV7-3 and TRBJ2-6, is GAGVSQTPSNKVTEKGKYVELRCDPISGHTALYWYRQSLGQGPEFLIYFQGTGAADDSGLPNDRFFAVRPEGSVSTLKIQRTERGDSAVYLCASSSPGQGSGANVLTFGAGSRLTVL.

This chain connects TRBV2 to TRBJ2-3, with a tentative D call TRBD2 (5 bases). CDR3 length equals 16 residues. Trimming took 2 bases from V and 2 from J, leaving 14 bases between them. In germline, CDR1 is SNHLY, CDR2 FYNNEI. CDR3 bases: TGTGCCAGCAGTGAACTCGGGGTTTTCACCACAGATACGCAGTATTTT. Protein sequence: CASSELGVFTTDTQYF.

The chain couples TRBV5-1 to TRBJ2-7, with 7 bases matching TRBD1. Looked up from germline, CDR1 is SGHRS and CDR2 is YFSETQ. The CDR3 covers 14 residues. Unmatched junction bases numbered 3, after V lost 0 bases and J lost 3 bases. CDR3 sequence: CASSLVPGGYEQYF. CDR3 sequence (DNA): TGCGCCAGCAGCTTGGTGCCAGGGGGCTACGAGCAGTACTTC.

About this clone: Other nucleotide sequences in the sample specify the same CDR3. J is TRBJ2-7 and V is TRBV5-1; TRBD2 matches 11 bases. Germline V gives CDR1 SGHRS, CDR2 YFSETQ. V lost 4 bases to trimming and J lost 1 base; unmatched junction nucleotides: 4. The CDR3 totals 15 residues. CDR3 in DNA: TGCGCCAGCAGCCCATTAGCGGGAGGGTCCTACGAGCAGTACTTC. This codes for CASSPLAGGSYEQYF.

CDR3 sequence (DNA): TGTGCCAGCAGTGACCAACCAGGGGCCTCAAGGTCGGGTAATGAGCAGTTCTTC. Translated, it gives CASSDQPGASRSGNEQFF. The chain uses TRBV6-4 and TRBJ2-1, with TRBD1 as a possible D gene (6 bases). The CDR3 loop spans 18 amino acids. Trimming stripped 2 bases from V and 7 bases from J, with 24 bases between. CDR1 MRHNA and CDR2 SNTAGT come from the germline V gene.

V is TRBV25-1 and J is TRBJ2-3; the match to TRBD1 covers 7 bases. CDR1 MGHDK and CDR2 SYGVNS come from the germline V gene. V trimming: 6 bases; J trimming: 0 bases; junction bases outside the gene matches: 9. This CDR3 is built from 16 residues. The chain's CDR3 is CASSPMTGTSTDTQYF. The CDR3 nucleotides are TGTGCCAGCAGCCCGATGACAGGGACAAGCACAGATACGCAGTATTTT.

The V gene is TRBV19, the J gene TRBJ2-5, with D possibly TRBD1 on 7 matching bases. V lost 4 bases to trimming and J lost 6 bases, with 15 bases between them. CDR3 size: 14 residues. Per germline, CDR1 LNHDA and CDR2 SQIVND (reference sequence). For the CDR3, the DNA is TGTGCCAGTAGTACCGAGACAGGGAGGCAGACCCAGTACTTC. Its protein product is CASSTETGRQTQYF. Using reference TRBV19 and TRBJ2-5 for the parts outside the CDR3, the full variable domain is DGGITQSPKYLFRKEGQNVTLSCEQNLNHDAMYWYRQDPGQGLRLIYYSQIVNDFQKGDIAEGYSVSREKKESFPLTVTSAQKNPTAFYLCASSTETGRQTQYFGPGTRLLVL.

Remarks on this clone: Other DNA sequences from this sample encode an identical CDR3 as well. V gene TRBV7-9 combines with J gene TRBJ2-7; D might be TRBD1 (6 bases). This CDR3 has 14 residues. V was trimmed by 5 bases and J by 0 bases, leaving 11 bases between them. Germline lookup yields CDR1 SEHNR and CDR2 FQNEAQ (reference sequence). CDR3 nucleotide sequence: TGTGCCAGCAGCCCCGGACAGCCCTCCTACGAGCAGTACTTC. It encodes CASSPGQPSYEQYF. Filled out from reference TRBV7-9 and TRBJ2-7, the complete variable domain reads DTGVSQNPRHKITKRGQNVTFRCDPISEHNRLYWYRQTLGQGPEFLTYFQNEAQLEKSRLLSDRFSAERPKGSFSTLEIQRTEQGDSAMYLCASSPGQPSYEQYFGPGTRLTVT.

The chain employs TRBV24-1 and TRBJ2-5; 9 nucleotides match TRBD1. CDR3 length: 15 residues. CDR1 is KGHDR and CDR2 is SFDVKD in the germline V gene. V was clipped by 1 base and J by 4 bases; unmatched bases: 3. CDR3 sequence: CATSDFRQGVETQYF. DNA of the CDR3: TGTGCCACCAGTGATTTTAGACAGGGGGTAGAGACCCAGTACTTC.

This chain connects TRBV4-1 to TRBJ2-5; D remains ambiguous. Germline V lookup: CDR1 MGHRA, CDR2 YSYEKL. Trimming removed 1 base at V and 2 bases at J, with 5 bases between. The CDR3 length is 13 residues. CDR3 sequence: CASSQGRQETQYF. CDR3 DNA sequence: TGCGCCAGCAGCCAAGGGCGGCAAGAGACCCAGTACTTC.